This T cell receptor (beta chain) was identified in a study of CD8 T cells in ankylosing spondylitis. General study findings and limits: Previously reported in reactive arthritis synovial fluid and blood were some of the motif variants. Blood of patients with ankylosing spondylitis appeared to be characterized by a TCR beta motif of 8 or 9 highly homologous variants. The authors reported significant enrichment of disease-linked clones in matched ankylosing spondylitis synovial fluid. CD8+ cells made up the disease-linked clones, which were relatively rare in peripheral blood.

A few counts support this clonotype. Its antigen is not known. Germline CDR1 SNHLY, CDR2 FYNNEI. There are 14 residues in the CDR3. Trimming at V came to 8 bases and at J to 8 bases, leaving 9 bases not matched to a gene. Scientists made TCR beta libraries using quantitative 5'-RACE with molecular barcodes. TCRdb analysed the 5' RACE reads with MiXCR anew, one entry per CDR3 protein. The sample contains under 550,000 distinct CDR3 sequences, more than 25% of which appear only once. The chain recombines TRBV2 with TRBJ1-6, with TRBD1 matching over 7 bases. The specimen sequenced was blood, either unsorted or a sorted T cell fraction (not recorded which). The TCR originated in a male donor with ankylosing spondylitis. This CDR3 reads CASRRGRGDSPLHF. The CDR3 nucleotides are TGTGCCAGCCGGCGGGGCAGGGGGGATTCACCCCTCCACTTT.